The rows below give T cell receptor beta chains drawn from one sample of a study of blood T cell repertoires in COVID-19. Sequencing was performed with immunoSEQ multiplex PCR; in TCRdb, only in-frame clones are kept and a portion is missing. The profile shows 330,000 or so clones, roughly nine tenths of them singletons. Sequenced: peripheral blood. Source of these receptors: a woman between 55 and 75 years old with COVID-19, enrolled during active disease. Each CDR3 is given with its conserved first and last residue. A D gene is named only where the DNA matches it firmly. Rows give clone size only sometimes, using once, few, many, or a class for an expanded clone.

TRBJ1-5	.	TRBV9	TRBD1	TGTGCCAGCAGCGAGGGGACAGGCCGCAATCAGCCCCAGCATTTT	CASSEGTGRNQPQHF
TRBJ1-1	.	TRBV5-8	TRBD1	TGTGCCAGCAGCTTGGGGACAGGGGGCACTGAAGCTTTCTTT	CASSLGTGGTEAFF
TRBJ2-5	.	TRBV27	TRBD1	TGTGCCAGCAGTTCCTGGACAGGGTTAGAGACCCAGTACTTC	CASSSWTGLETQYF
TRBJ2-7	.	TRBV10-2	TRBD1	TGCGCCAGCAGTGAGTCCTTGACAGGGGCCTACGAGCAGTACTTC	CASSESLTGAYEQYF
TRBJ2-7	.	TRBV18	.	TGTGCCAGCTCACAGATACCTCCGGCCTACGAGCAGTACTTC	CASSQIPPAYEQYF
TRBJ1-2	.	TRBV7-9	.	TGTGCCAGCAGCCCCGAGGTGGAAGGCTACACCTTC	CASSPEVEGYTF
TRBJ1-3	.	TRBV4-2	.	TGTGCCAGCAGCCAAGGCCTAGGGGGTTCTGGAAACACCATATATTTT	CASSQGLGGSGNTIYF
TRBJ2-3	.	TRBV5-1	.	TGCGCCAGCAGCTTGGTGCCAGAGACAAGAGATACGCAGTATTTT	CASSLVPETRDTQYF
TRBJ1-1	.	TRBV11-2	.	TGTGCCAGCAGCCTCAGGGGTTTGGCCGTCGCGGAAGCTTTCTTT	CASSLRGLAVAEAFF
TRBJ1-2	.	TRBV24-1	.	TGTGCCACCAGTGATTTCAGGGCCGGTGGCTACACCTTC	CATSDFRAGGYTF
TRBJ1-2	.	TRBV4-1	.	TGCGCCAGCAGCCAAGACTACCGGCGTACAGCTGCTACGTATGGCTACACCTTC	CASSQDYRRTAATYGYTF
TRBJ2-5	.	TRBV7-6	.	TGTGCCAGCAGCCCTAGTGGTGTCGGGGCCCAGTACTTC	CASSPSGVGAQYF
TRBJ2-7	.	TRBV27	TRBD1	TGTGCCAGCAGCGACAGGGTGAACTACGAGCAGTACTTC	CASSDRVNYEQYF
TRBJ2-2	few	TRBV3-1/TRBV3-2	.	TGTGCCAGCAGCCGACAATACGGGGAGCTGTTTTTT	CASSRQYGELFF
TRBJ1-2	.	TRBV5-6	.	TGTGCCAGCAGCTTGGGACAGCCCCCCTATGGCTACACCTTC	CASSLGQPPYGYTF
TRBJ1-1	.	TRBV13	.	TGTGCCAGCAGTTCCACCAGTACTGAAGCTTTCTTT	CASSSTSTEAFF
TRBJ2-7	.	TRBV5-1	.	TGCGCCAGCAGCTTGGACGGGCAGGGGAAAACCTACGAGCAGTACTTC	CASSLDGQGKTYEQYF
TRBJ1-6	.	TRBV30	TRBD1	TGTGCCTGGGAACCGGGACAGGGTAATTCACCCCTCCACTTT	CAWEPGQGNSPLHF
TRBJ1-1	.	TRBV29-1	.	TGCAGCGTATGGTCCCCAGGGTACACTGAAGCTTTCTTT	CSVWSPGYTEAFF
TRBJ1-1	.	TRBV7-3	.	TGTGCCAGCAGCTTAACGGCAGGGAGGGACACTGAAGCTTTCTTT	CASSLTAGRDTEAFF
TRBJ2-7	.	TRBV5-1	TRBD1	TGCGCCAGCAGCCCACAGGGGGTAACCTACGAGCAGTACTTC	CASSPQGVTYEQYF
TRBJ2-3	once	TRBV7-6	TRBD1	TGTGCCAGCAGCTCCGACTCGACCCCCGGGACAGGGGATATCACAGATACGCAGTATTTT	CASSSDSTPGTGDITDTQYF
TRBJ2-1	.	TRBV14	.	TGTGCCAGCAGCCACCCGATCGAGTCTCTTGAGCAGTTCTTC	CASSHPIESLEQFF
TRBJ1-5	.	TRBV6-5	TRBD1	TGTGCCAGCAGTTCGGGACAGCACAATCAGCCCCAGCATTTT	CASSSGQHNQPQHF
TRBJ2-3	.	TRBV24-1	.	TGTGCCACCAGTGACCCCGGGAGTAGTAGCACAGATACGCAGTATTTT	CATSDPGSSSTDTQYF
TRBJ1-5	.	TRBV2	TRBD1	TGTGCCAGCAGGGGACAGGGCGTAGGGGATCAGCCCCAGCATTTT	CASRGQGVGDQPQHF
TRBJ1-1	.	TRBV7-9	.	TGTGCCAGCAGCTCGGGGGGAGGGGCTCGGAACACTGAAGCTTTCTTT	CASSSGGGARNTEAFF
TRBJ2-3	once	TRBV6-4	.	TGTGCCAGCAGTGAGCTCCCGGGAGCCGGGACAGATACGCAGTATTTT	CASSELPGAGTDTQYF
TRBJ2-7	.	TRBV12-3/TRBV12-4	.	TGTGCCAGCAGCGGGAGAGCCTACGAGCAGTACTTC	CASSGRAYEQYF
TRBJ2-2	.	TRBV30	.	TGTGCCTGGAGTAAGGGGATAGTCACCGGGGAGCTGTTTTTT	CAWSKGIVTGELFF
TRBJ1-2	.	TRBV5-1	.	TGCGCCAGCTCGGAGCAGGGGTTCGGGTATGGCTACACCTTC	CASSEQGFGYGYTF
TRBJ1-1	.	TRBV5-1	TRBD1	TGCGCCAGCAGCCTTTCCGACAGGGCAGGGACTGAAGCTTTCTTT	CASSLSDRAGTEAFF
TRBJ2-5	.	TRBV4-1	TRBD2	TGCGCCAGCAGCCAAGATCTTGCAGCGGGGGGGCGCGAGACCCAGTACTTC	CASSQDLAAGGRETQYF
TRBJ2-7	once	TRBV3-1/TRBV3-2	TRBD1	TGTGCCAGCAGCCTTCGGACAGGCTACGAGCAGTACTTC	CASSLRTGYEQYF
TRBJ1-1	.	TRBV6-5	.	TGTGCCAGCAGTTACAGCCGCGAGGGTGGAACTGAAGCTTTCTTT	CASSYSREGGTEAFF
TRBJ2-7	.	TRBV10-3	.	TGTGCCATCGGGGCCTCGAGCTCCTACGAGCAGTACTTC	CAIGASSSYEQYF
TRBJ1-3	.	TRBV5-6	.	TGTGCCAGCAGCTTGTTAGGGGGTTCCGCTGGAAACACCATATATTTT	CASSLLGGSAGNTIYF